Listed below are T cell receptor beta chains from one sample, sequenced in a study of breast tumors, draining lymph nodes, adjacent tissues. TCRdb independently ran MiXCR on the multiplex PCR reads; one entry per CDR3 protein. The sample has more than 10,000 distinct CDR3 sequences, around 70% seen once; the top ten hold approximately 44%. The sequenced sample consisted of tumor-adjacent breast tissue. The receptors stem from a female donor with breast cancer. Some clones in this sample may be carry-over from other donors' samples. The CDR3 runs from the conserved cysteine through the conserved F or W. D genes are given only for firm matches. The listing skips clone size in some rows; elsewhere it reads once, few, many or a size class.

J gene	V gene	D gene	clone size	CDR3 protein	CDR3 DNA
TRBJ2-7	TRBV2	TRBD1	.	CASSRDRGPQEYEQYF	TGTGCCAGCAGCCGGGACAGGGGGCCGCAGGAGTACGAGCAGTACTTC
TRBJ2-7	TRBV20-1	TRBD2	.	CSAGLAGDFYEQYF	TGCAGTGCTGGGCTAGCGGGGGATTTCTACGAGCAGTACTTC
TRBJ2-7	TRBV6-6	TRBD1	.	CASSFTGGDRYEQYF	TGTGCCAGCAGTTTTACAGGGGGAGATCGCTACGAGCAGTACTTC
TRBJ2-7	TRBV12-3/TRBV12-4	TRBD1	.	CASSRDRAYEQYF	TGTGCCAGCAGCAGGGACAGAGCCTACGAGCAGTACTTC
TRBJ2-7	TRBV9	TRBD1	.	CASSAWGTGAEQYF	TGTGCCAGCAGCGCCTGGGGGACAGGGGCTGAGCAGTACTTC
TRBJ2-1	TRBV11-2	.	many	CASSSDRTYNEQFF	TGTGCCAGCAGCTCGGACCGGACTTACAATGAGCAGTTCTTC
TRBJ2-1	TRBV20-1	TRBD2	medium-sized	CSARDPGLAGDYNEQFF	TGCAGTGCTAGAGATCCCGGACTAGCGGGAGACTACAATGAGCAGTTCTTC
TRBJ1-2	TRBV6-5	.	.	CASMTDTNYGYTF	TGTGCCAGCATGACGGACACGAACTATGGCTACACCTTC
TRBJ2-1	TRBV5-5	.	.	CASSRPQRDNEQFF	TGTGCCAGCAGCCGTCCCCAACGGGACAATGAGCAGTTCTTC
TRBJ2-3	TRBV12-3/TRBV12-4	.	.	CASSLQGTDTQYF	TGTGCCAGCAGTTTGCAGGGGACAGATACGCAGTATTTT
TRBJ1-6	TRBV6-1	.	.	CASSEGHYNSPLHF	TGTGCCAGCAGTGAAGGACACTATAATTCACCCCTCCACTTT
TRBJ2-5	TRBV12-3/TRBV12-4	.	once	CASSPGLAQYF	TGTGCCAGCAGCCCGGGACTGGCCCAGTACTTC
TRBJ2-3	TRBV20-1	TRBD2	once	CSARTSGSTDTQYF	TGCAGTGCAAGGACTAGCGGGAGCACAGATACGCAGTATTTT
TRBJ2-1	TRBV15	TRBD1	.	CATSRDREQGRWNNEQFF	TGTGCCACCAGCAGAGATCGGGAACAGGGGCGGTGGAACAATGAGCAGTTCTTC
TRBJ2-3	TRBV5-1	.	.	CASSATGIDSDTQYF	TGCGCCAGCAGCGCCACAGGGATCGATTCGGATACGCAGTATTTT
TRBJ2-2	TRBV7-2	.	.	CASSLVARVINTGELFF	TGTGCCAGCAGCTTAGTTGCCAGGGTCATTAACACCGGGGAGCTGTTTTTT
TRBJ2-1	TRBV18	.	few	CASSRLASSSYNEQFF	TGTGCCAGCTCACGTTTGGCCTCGAGCTCCTACAATGAGCAGTTCTTC
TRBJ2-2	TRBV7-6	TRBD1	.	CASSPGPGQGASGELFF	TGTGCCAGCAGCCCCGGTCCGGGACAGGGGGCCAGCGGGGAGCTGTTTTTT
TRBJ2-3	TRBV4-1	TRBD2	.	CASSHPWTSGSSIDTQYF	TGCGCCAGCAGCCACCCATGGACTAGCGGGAGTAGTATAGATACGCAGTATTTT
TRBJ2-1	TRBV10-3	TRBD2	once	CAISLLAGDHNEQFF	TGTGCCATCAGCCTACTAGCGGGAGACCACAATGAGCAGTTCTTC
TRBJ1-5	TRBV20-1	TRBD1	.	CSARNRGYQPQHF	TGCAGTGCTAGAAACAGGGGCTATCAGCCCCAGCATTTT
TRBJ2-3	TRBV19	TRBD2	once	CASSSGLAKGTDTQYF	TGTGCCAGTAGTTCGGGACTAGCGAAGGGCACAGATACGCAGTATTTT
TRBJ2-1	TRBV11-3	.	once	CASSKGLTSSYNEQFF	TGTGCCAGCAGCAAAGGACTGACATCCTCCTACAATGAGCAGTTCTTC
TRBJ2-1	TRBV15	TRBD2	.	CATSRDVAGAYNEQFF	TGTGCCACCAGCAGAGATGTAGCGGGCGCCTACAATGAGCAGTTCTTC
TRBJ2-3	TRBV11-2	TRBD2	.	CASSSGLAGADTQYF	TGTGCCAGCAGCTCGGGACTAGCGGGAGCAGATACGCAGTATTTT
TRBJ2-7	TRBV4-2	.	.	CASSQDLGSYEQYF	TGTGCCAGCAGCCAAGATCTGGGCAGCTACGAGCAGTACTTC
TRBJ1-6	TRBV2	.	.	CASTVTSSYNSPLHF	TGTGCCAGCACCGTGACGAGCTCCTATAATTCACCCCTCCACTTT
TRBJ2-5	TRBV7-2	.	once	CASSNPGTVETQYF	TGTGCCAGCAGCAACCCCGGGACCGTCGAGACCCAGTACTTC
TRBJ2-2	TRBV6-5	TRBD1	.	CASSTIRTGGTGELFF	TGTGCCAGCAGTACTATACGGACAGGGGGTACCGGGGAGCTGTTTTTT
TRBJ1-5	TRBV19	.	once	CASSSRGGSNQPQHF	TGTGCCAGTAGTAGCAGGGGAGGGAGCAATCAGCCCCAGCATTTT
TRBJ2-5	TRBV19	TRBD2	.	CASTATSYSQETQYF	TGTGCCAGTACCGCGACTAGCTATAGCCAAGAGACCCAGTACTTC
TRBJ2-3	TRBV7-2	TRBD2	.	CASSAGGRTDTQYF	TGTGCCAGCAGCGCGGGAGGACGCACAGATACGCAGTATTTT
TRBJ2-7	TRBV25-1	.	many	CASTSGSYEQYF	TGTGCCAGCACAAGCGGGTCCTACGAGCAGTACTTC
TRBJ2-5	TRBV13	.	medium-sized	CASSPRLGETQYF	TGTGCCAGCAGCCCGCGACTTGGGGAGACCCAGTACTTC
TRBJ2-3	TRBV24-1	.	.	CATSDGHSSTDTQYF	TGTGCCACCAGTGATGGACACTCTAGCACAGATACGCAGTATTTT
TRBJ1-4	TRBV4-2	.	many	CASSQAEGVMGEKLFF	TGTGCCAGCAGCCAAGCCGAGGGGGTGATGGGTGAAAAACTGTTTTTT
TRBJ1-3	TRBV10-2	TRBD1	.	CASSGGQGTGNTIYF	TGCGCCAGCAGTGGGGGACAGGGAACTGGAAACACCATATATTTT
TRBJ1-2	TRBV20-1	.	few	CSARDLRSNYGYTF	TGCAGTGCTAGAGATCTAAGGTCTAACTATGGCTACACCTTC
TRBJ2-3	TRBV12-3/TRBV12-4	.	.	CASSPRDRDTQYF	TGTGCCAGCAGCCCCAGAGACCGCGATACGCAGTATTTT
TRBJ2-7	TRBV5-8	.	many	CASSPGTLEQYF	TGTGCCAGCAGCCCGGGGACCCTCGAGCAGTACTTC
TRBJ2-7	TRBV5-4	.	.	CASSLEGSRAPYEQYF	TGTGCCAGCAGCTTGGAAGGCAGCCGTGCCCCCTACGAGCAGTACTTC
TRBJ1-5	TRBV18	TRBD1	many	CASSPGDSQNQPQHF	TGTGCCAGCTCACCTGGGGACAGCCAGAATCAGCCCCAGCATTTT
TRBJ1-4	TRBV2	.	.	CASSPQVNEKLFF	TGTGCCAGCAGTCCTCAGGTTAATGAAAAACTGTTTTTT
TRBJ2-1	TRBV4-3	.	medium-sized	CASSQIAGGVALNEQFF	TGCGCCAGCAGCCAAATTGCCGGGGGAGTGGCCCTCAATGAGCAGTTCTTC
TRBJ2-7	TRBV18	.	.	CASSPNRASEQYF	TGTGCCAGCTCACCAAACAGGGCTAGCGAGCAGTACTTC
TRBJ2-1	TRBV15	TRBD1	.	CATSSIRDRAYEQFF	TGTGCCACCAGCAGCATCCGGGACAGGGCGTATGAGCAGTTCTTC
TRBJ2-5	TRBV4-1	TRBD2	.	CASSQTGLAGGQETQYF	TGCGCCAGCAGCCAAACGGGACTAGCGGGAGGGCAAGAGACCCAGTACTTC
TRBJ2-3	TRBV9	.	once	CASSAASTDTQYF	TGTGCCAGCAGCGCGGCGAGCACAGATACGCAGTATTTT
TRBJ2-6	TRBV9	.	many	CASSVGGGALSGANVLTF	TGTGCCAGCAGCGTAGGGGGGGGGGCTCTCTCTGGGGCCAACGTCCTGACTTTC
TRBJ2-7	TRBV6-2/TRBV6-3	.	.	CASSYGERMVAYEQYF	TGTGCCAGCAGTTATGGGGAGAGGATGGTCGCCTACGAGCAGTACTTC
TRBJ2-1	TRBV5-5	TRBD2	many	CASSWKTSDSYNEQFF	TGTGCCAGCAGCTGGAAGACTAGCGACTCCTACAATGAGCAGTTCTTC
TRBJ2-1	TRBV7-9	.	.	CASSLWDGNEQFF	TGTGCCAGCAGCTTGTGGGACGGCAATGAGCAGTTCTTC
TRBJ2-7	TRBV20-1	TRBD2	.	CSATIAGKPYEQYF	TGCAGTGCTACAATAGCGGGAAAACCCTACGAGCAGTACTTC
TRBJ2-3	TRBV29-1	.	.	CSVGHGRSADTQYF	TGCAGCGTTGGTCACGGGAGATCGGCAGATACGCAGTATTTT
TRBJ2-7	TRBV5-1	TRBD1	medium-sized	CASRTTGGAFEQYF	TGCGCCAGCAGAACGACAGGGGGGGCGTTTGAGCAGTACTTC
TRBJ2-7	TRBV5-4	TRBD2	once	CASSLAGLAGDGEQYF	TGTGCCAGCAGCTTGGCCGGGCTAGCGGGAGATGGGGAGCAGTACTTC
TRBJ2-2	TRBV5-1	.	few	CASSLVVGEGTGELFF	TGCGCCAGCAGCTTGGTGGTGGGAGAGGGCACCGGGGAGCTGTTTTTT
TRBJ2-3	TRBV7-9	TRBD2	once	CASSLEGGSGTDTQYF	TGTGCCAGCAGCTTAGAGGGCGGGAGTGGCACAGATACGCAGTATTTT